This T cell receptor beta chain was recorded in a study of T cells after yellow fever vaccination. TCRdb re-called the 5' RACE reads with MiXCR, one entry per CDR3 protein. Altogether under 600,000 distinct CDR3 sequences are present, approximately 12% being singletons, with the ten largest covering 11% to 15%. Looked up from germline, CDR1 is ENHRY and CDR2 is SYGVKD. This CDR3 spans 14 amino acids. V was trimmed by 5 bases and J by 4 bases, leaving 13 bases between them. The chain employs TRBV10-3 and TRBJ2-3; TRBD2 might be the D (6 bases). The source is a man aged 30 to 45 who received the YFV17D yellow fever vaccine. The specimen comprised PBMCs, sampled on the day of the yellow fever booster vaccination. The CDR3 sequence is CAISKGLSSDTQYF. The DNA for the CDR3 is TGTGCCATCAGTAAGGGACTCTCCTCAGATACGCAGTATTTT.